These 28 T cell receptor beta chains share one sample of origin, sequenced in a study of T cell repertoires in cytomegalovirus infection. TCRdb reprocessed the reads with MiXCR, giving one entry per CDR3 protein. This table holds 500,000 or so distinct CDR3 sequences, about 15% found once. Specimen: CD8+ T cells from PBMCs. The receptors were sampled from a human donor in good health (CMV status not recorded). Some clones in this sample may be carry-over from other donors' samples.

V is TRBV12-3 or TRBV12-4 and J is TRBJ1-1; D may be TRBD1 (6 bases). The ends were cut back, 8 bases at V and 4 bases at J, with 14 bases in the middle. CDR3 size: 13 residues. The CDR3, as DNA: TGTGCCAGCCTTTCAGGGGAGGGCACTGAAGCTTTCTTT. Protein product: CASLSGEGTEAFF.

This clonotype was found a few times. The chain employs TRBV6-2 or TRBV6-3 and TRBJ2-1; maybe TRBD2 (7 bases). The CDR3 is 14 residues long. V lost 6 bases to trimming and J lost 7 bases, with 16 bases between them. CDR1 is MNHEY and CDR2 is SVGEGT in the germline V gene. CDR3 sequence: CASSSPKGGNEQFF. The CDR3 nucleotides read TGTGCCAGCAGCTCACCCAAGGGGGGGAATGAGCAGTTCTTC.

This clonotype appeared many times. V gene TRBV28 combines with J gene TRBJ2-1; a possible D gene is TRBD1 (5 bases). The CDR3 has 16 residues. Trimming took 5 bases from V and 3 from J, leaving 17 bases between them. CDR1 is MDHEN and CDR2 is SYDVKM in the germline V gene. CDR3 region: CASSPTGILNYNEQFF. CDR3 bases: TGTGCCAGCAGTCCAACAGGTATACTAAACTACAATGAGCAGTTCTTC.

This clonotype showed up just a few times. The chain employs TRBV9 and TRBJ1-1; TRBD1 agrees at 10 bases. The CDR3 runs to 15 residues. Germline V gene lookup returns CDR1 SGDLS and CDR2 YYNGEE. After removal of 0 bases from V and 3 bases from J, the junction contained 2 bases not matched to a gene. The CDR3 region has the DNA TGTGCCAGCAGCGTAGGACAGGGGGCCTACACTGAAGCTTTCTTT. Its translation: CASSVGQGAYTEAFF.

This clonotype was observed at least ten times. The chain joins TRBV10-3 to TRBJ2-1, with unresolved D. CDR1 is ENHRY and CDR2 is SYGVKD in the germline V gene. The CDR3 extends over 11 amino acids. V was shortened by 6 bases and J by 6 bases, with 6 bases between the two germline ends. The CDR3 DNA is TGTGCCATCAGCGGGCCCAATGAGCAGTTCTTC. Translating gives CAISGPNEQFF.

A few counts support this clonotype. The chain uses TRBV6-1 and TRBJ1-4; 11 bases align to TRBD1. Germline CDR1 is MNHNS and CDR2 is SASEGT. V shed 5 bases and J 8 bases; nucleotides not matched to a gene: 7. The CDR3 contains 15 residues. CDR3 DNA: TGTGCCAGCAGTCCCCGGACAGGGGGCAGGGAAAAACTGTTTTTT. This sequence encodes CASSPRTGGREKLFF.

There are many counts of this clonotype. V is TRBV14 and J is TRBJ1-1; 7 positions match TRBD1. V lost 2 bases and J lost 0; bases outside the gene matches: 3. The CDR3 runs 15 residues. Germline CDR1 reads SGHDN; CDR2 reads FVKESK. The CDR3 is CASSQMGQMNTEAFF. The CDR3 nucleotides read TGTGCCAGCAGCCAAATGGGACAGATGAACACTGAAGCTTTCTTT.

There are many counts of this clonotype. The gene calls are TRBV7-2 and TRBJ1-2, with D perhaps matching TRBD1 (5 bases). Germline CDR1 and CDR2: SGHTA and FQGNSA. The CDR3 has 13 amino acids. Trimming cost V 1 base and J 8 bases, with 11 bases left between them. The DNA of the CDR3 is TGTGCCAGCAGCTTAGGTGGGGGGGACGGCTACACCTTC. This sequence encodes CASSLGGGDGYTF.

Only a few counts were recorded for this clonotype. This sequence joins TRBV7-9 and TRBJ1-5, with D possibly TRBD1 on 5 matching bases. V was clipped by 1 base and J by 7 bases, with 17 bases between them. Germline assignment: CDR1 SEHNR and CDR2 FQNEAQ (reference sequence). CDR3 size: 16 residues. DNA of the CDR3: TGTGCCAGCAGCTTAGAGGCTGGGAGGGGAGACCAGCCCCAGCATTTT. This translates into CASSLEAGRGDQPQHF.

This clonotype has a count of ten or more. The chain has TRBV4-2 and TRBJ2-1; D gene unclear. The germline V gene has CDR1 LGHNA and CDR2 YNFKEQ. This CDR3 spans 16 amino acids. V lost 0 bases to trimming and J lost 0 bases, with 9 bases between them. CDR3 residues: CASSQEWVSSYNEQFF. Here the CDR3 DNA reads TGTGCCAGCAGCCAAGAGTGGGTAAGCTCCTACAATGAGCAGTTCTTC.

This clonotype was detected a few times. This chain uses TRBV27 with TRBJ2-1; 9 nucleotides agree with TRBD1. In germline, CDR1 is MNHEY, CDR2 SMNVEV (reference sequence). V was clipped by 5 bases and J by 6 bases; unmatched bases: 8. The CDR3 contains 15 residues. CDR3 protein: CASSPRTGALNEQFF. In nucleotides, the CDR3 is TGTGCCAGCAGTCCAAGGACAGGGGCCCTCAATGAGCAGTTCTTC.

This clonotype was detected ten times or more. V and J are TRBV6-5 and TRBJ1-1; D remains ambiguous. The germline gives CDR1 MNHEY, CDR2 SVGAGI. Between the trimmed V and J ends, which lost 0 bases and 1 base, there was a span of 6 bases. The CDR3 is made up of 14 amino acids. The CDR3 sequence is CASSYSPRNTEAFF. CDR3 DNA: TGTGCCAGCAGTTACTCTCCCAGGAACACTGAAGCTTTCTTT.

J is TRBJ2-1 and V is TRBV4-1, with TRBD1 matching 7 bases. This CDR3 has 15 amino acids. Germline V lookup: CDR1 MGHRA, CDR2 YSYEKL. The trim removed 2 bases at V and 1 base at J, leaving 2 bases unmatched. The CDR3: CASSQYRGSYNEQFF. The CDR3 DNA is TGCGCCAGCAGCCAATACAGGGGTTCCTACAATGAGCAGTTCTTC.

This clonotype was counted many times. The V gene is TRBV7-9, the J gene TRBJ2-7; possibly TRBD1 for D (5 bases). CDR1 SEHNR and CDR2 FQNEAQ come from the germline V gene (reference sequence). Trimming stripped 4 bases from V and 2 bases from J, with 12 bases between. CDR3 size: 14 residues. CDR3 region: CASSSPTATYEQYF. CDR3 nucleotide sequence: TGTGCCAGCAGCTCTCCGACAGCGACCTACGAGCAGTACTTC.

The chain couples TRBV19 to TRBJ1-2; D possibly corresponds to TRBD1 (6 bases). V was cut by 4 bases and J by 2 bases, with 14 bases left in between. The V gene's germline CDR1 is LNHDA and CDR2 SQIVND (reference sequence). The CDR3 consists of 15 residues. The CDR3 sequence: CASSKRDTLNYGYTF. CDR3 nucleotides: TGTGCCAGTAGTAAAAGGGACACTCTAAACTATGGCTACACCTTC.

This clonotype has only a few counts. The V gene is TRBV5-1, the J gene TRBJ2-3, with D perhaps matching TRBD2 (5 bases). V was cut by 1 base and J by 2 bases, with 17 bases left in between. Germline CDR1 SGHRS, CDR2 YFSETQ. CDR3 length: 17 amino acids. CDR3 residues: CASSLHPRRTPTDTQYF. For the CDR3, the DNA is TGCGCCAGCAGCTTGCACCCGAGGAGGACCCCCACAGATACGCAGTATTTT.

This clonotype was seen at least ten times. The chain has TRBV12-3 or TRBV12-4 and TRBJ2-7, with D perhaps given as TRBD1 or TRBD2 (5 bases each). The CDR3 spans 13 residues. V lost 4 bases and J 6 bases, leaving 13 bases between the germline ends. The chain's CDR3 is CASSSGTLGEQYF. DNA of the CDR3: TGTGCCAGCAGTTCCGGGACGTTGGGCGAGCAGTACTTC.

This clonotype turned up a few times. V usage is TRBV7-9 and J usage is TRBJ1-1; no firm D call. CDR3 length equals 13 residues. Germline loops: CDR1 SEHNR, CDR2 FQNEAQ (reference sequence). V lost 1 base, J lost 4 bases, and 7 bases lay in between. The CDR3 loop is CASSLGSVTEAFF. CDR3 in DNA: TGTGCCAGCAGCTTAGGTTCAGTCACTGAAGCTTTCTTT.

In this sample, this clonotype turned up many times. The chain joins TRBV28 to TRBJ2-5, with TRBD2 matching 8 bases. The CDR3 contains 16 residues. The germline CDR1 and CDR2 sequences are MDHEN and SYDVKM. Unmatched junction bases numbered 13, after V lost 5 bases and J lost 5 bases. CDR3 in DNA: TGTGCCAGCAGTCTCTATTTGGCGGGAGGACTGGAGACCCAGTACTTC. Protein sequence: CASSLYLAGGLETQYF.

Details on this clonotype: No conserved phenylalanine or tryptophan ends this CDR3, so it is likely a read error. This rearrangement joins TRBV13 to TRBJ2-5; D unclear. Germline V CDR1 and CDR2: PRHDT, FYEKMQ (reference sequence). The CDR3 totals 11 residues. V was trimmed by 5 bases and J by 5 bases, leaving 6 bases between them. For the CDR3, the DNA is TGTGCCAGCAGCCTCCGTGAGACCCAGTACTTA. It is translated as CASSLRETQYL.

This clonotype was recorded many times. The CDR3 nucleotides are TGTGCCAGCAGCTTAGCTTTTCTAGCGGGGATATACAATGAGCAGTTCTTC. Protein product: CASSLAFLAGIYNEQFF. The chain is built from TRBV7-6 and TRBJ2-1; 9 nucleotides match TRBD2. The ends lost 0 bases at V and 4 bases at J; junction bases unmatched: 7. CDR1 SGHVS and CDR2 FNYEAQ come from the germline V gene. The CDR3 length is 17 residues.

The V and J genes are TRBV7-8 and TRBJ2-7, with a tentative D call TRBD2 (5 bases). The CDR3 is 12 residues long. Germline loops: CDR1 SGHVS, CDR2 FQNEAQ. With 5 bases removed from V and 11 bases from J, the gap between germline ends came to 16 bases. The CDR3 nucleotides are TGTGCCAGCAGCGCGGGCAGGCGGAAAAAGTACTTC. Encoded protein: CASSAGRRKKYF.

The sample holds a few counts of this clonotype. The J gene is TRBJ2-1, the V gene TRBV27; TRBD1 might be the D (6 bases). Trimming left V 1 base short and J 0 bases short, with 10 bases between. The CDR3 extends over 16 amino acids. CDR1 is MNHEY, CDR2 SMNVEV, per germline (reference sequence). CDR3 DNA: TGTGCCAGCAGTTTATTCGACAGGAGCTCCTACAATGAGCAGTTCTTC. As protein: CASSLFDRSSYNEQFF.

This clonotype was counted between two and nine times. This chain links TRBV6-6 with TRBJ1-4, with TRBD1 as a possible D gene (6 bases). Germline-derived CDR1 and CDR2 are MNHNY and SVGAGI (reference sequence). CDR3 size: 14 residues. V shed 5 bases and J shed 8 bases, with 15 bases lying between them. The CDR3 loop is CASSGGGLREKLFF. In DNA form, the CDR3 reads TGTGCCAGCAGTGGGGGGGGGCTTCGAGAAAAACTGTTTTTT.

This clonotype was counted a single time. The junction departs from the called germline gene at one end, perhaps through a read error. The genes are TRBV28 and TRBJ2-7; 9 bases match TRBD2. The CDR3 extends over 16 amino acids. The germline V gene encodes CDR1 MDHEN and CDR2 SYDVKM. CDR3 in DNA: TGTGCCAGCAGTTTATTGGGCGGGAGGGGCTCCCACGAGCAGTACTTC. Protein product: CASSLLGGRGSHEQYF. The full variable domain, rest sourced from reference TRBV28 and TRBJ2-7, is DVKVTQSSRYLVKRTGEKVFLECVQDMDHENMFWYRQDPGLGLRLIYFSYDVKMKEKGDIPEGYSVSREKKERFSLILESASTNQTSMYLCASSLLGGRGSHEQYFGPGTRLTVT.

This clonotype was found many times. The chain carries TRBV27 and TRBJ2-7, with D possibly TRBD2 on 5 matching bases. Trimming took off 4 bases at V and 7 bases at J, with 17 bases between the two ends. The CDR3 has 14 amino acids. Germline CDR1 is MNHEY and CDR2 is SMNVEV (reference sequence). DNA for the CDR3: TGTGCCAGCAGTTCCACACCCGGGGTCAGGGAGCAGTACTTC. Protein sequence: CASSSTPGVREQYF.

V gene TRBV7-9 combines with J gene TRBJ1-1; D is ambiguous. V dropped 6 bases and J dropped 1 base, with 15 bases sitting between them. CDR1 is SEHNR, CDR2 FQNEAQ, per germline (reference sequence). The CDR3 is made up of 15 amino acids. The CDR3: CASSPTTGKNTEAFF. The DNA for the CDR3 is TGTGCCAGCAGTCCCACGACCGGGAAGAACACTGAAGCTTTCTTT.

The chain carries TRBV5-4 and TRBJ2-2; the D is unclear. CDR1 is SGHNT, CDR2 YYREEE, per germline (reference sequence). The CDR3 spans 16 residues. V was trimmed by 1 base and J by 3 bases, leaving 13 bases between them. CDR3 nucleotide sequence: TGTGCCAGCAGCTTGTATAGGGATGCGGACACCGGGGAGCTGTTTTTT. Encoded protein: CASSLYRDADTGELFF.